A selection of T cell receptor beta chains follows, all from one sample in a study of cytomegalovirus exposure and HLA in healthy donors. Method: immunoSEQ multiplex PCR; TCRdb's copy keeps in-frame clones and lacks some. The sample consists of approximately 150,000 clones, around three quarters of them appearing once. Specimen: PBMCs. These receptors were obtained from a woman in her forties in good health and CMV-seronegative. CDR3s include the opening cysteine and the closing phenylalanine or tryptophan. The D gene is left open where the match is weak. Expanded clones get a size class; other rows say once, few or many, or leave the size out.

J: TRBJ2-1; size: NA; V: TRBV18; D: TRBD2; CDR3: CASSPQAGGVNEQFF; DNA: TGTGCCAGCTCACCACAAGCGGGAGGGGTCAATGAGCAGTTCTTC
J: TRBJ2-3; size: NA; V: TRBV27; D: NA; CDR3: CASSLASGGGTDTQYF; DNA: TGTGCCAGCAGTTTGGCTAGCGGAGGGGGAACAGATACGCAGTATTTT
J: TRBJ2-5; size: NA; V: TRBV9; D: TRBD1; CDR3: CASSLQGMGETQYF; DNA: TGTGCCAGCAGCTTACAGGGGATGGGGGAGACCCAGTACTTC
J: TRBJ2-3; size: few; V: TRBV7-3; D: NA; CDR3: CASSLSGYGTDTQYF; DNA: TGTGCCAGCAGCTTAAGCGGCTACGGGACAGATACGCAGTATTTT
J: TRBJ2-7; size: NA; V: TRBV5-1; D: TRBD1; CDR3: CASSRGQGVSYEQYF; DNA: TGCGCCAGCAGCCGGGGACAGGGCGTATCCTACGAGCAGTACTTC
J: TRBJ2-7; size: few; V: TRBV6-1; D: NA; CDR3: CASIRRDSHEQYF; DNA: TGTGCCAGCATCCGCCGGGACTCCCACGAGCAGTACTTC
J: TRBJ1-5; size: NA; V: TRBV15; D: TRBD1; CDR3: CATSGPGQGTEPQHF; DNA: TGTGCCACCAGCGGACCGGGACAGGGGACCGAGCCCCAGCATTTT
J: TRBJ2-5; size: NA; V: TRBV19; D: NA; CDR3: CASSGARETQYF; DNA: TGTGCCAGCTCGGGAGCCCGAGAGACCCAGTACTTC
J: TRBJ2-7; size: NA; V: TRBV13; D: NA; CDR3: CASSLNRAGAYEQYF; DNA: TGTGCCAGCAGCTTAAACAGGGCCGGAGCCTACGAGCAGTACTTC
J: TRBJ2-7; size: NA; V: TRBV11-3; D: TRBD2; CDR3: CASSFGSVGGEQYF; DNA: TGTGCCAGCAGCTTCGGGTCTGTCGGGGGGGAGCAGTACTTC
J: TRBJ2-3; size: few; V: TRBV9; D: NA; CDR3: CASSVAGASTDTQYF; DNA: TGTGCCAGCAGCGTAGCGGGAGCTAGCACAGATACGCAGTATTTT
J: TRBJ2-7; size: few; V: TRBV6-1; D: TRBD2; CDR3: CASSEVSSGGSSYEQYF; DNA: TGTGCCAGCAGTGAAGTGTCTAGCGGGGGGAGCTCCTACGAGCAGTACTTC
J: TRBJ2-1; size: NA; V: TRBV7-8; D: NA; CDR3: CASSLVILAVRGYNEQFF; DNA: TGTGCCAGCAGCTTGGTCATACTAGCCGTGCGGGGATACAATGAGCAGTTCTTC
J: TRBJ2-6; size: NA; V: TRBV18; D: TRBD1; CDR3: CASSPQGSGANVLTF; DNA: TGTGCCAGCTCTCCACAGGGGTCCGGGGCCAACGTCCTGACTTTC
J: TRBJ2-7; size: NA; V: TRBV5-1; D: TRBD2; CDR3: CASSFPSSGGWNYEQYF; DNA: TGCGCCAGCAGCTTCCCCTCTAGCGGGGGGTGGAACTACGAGCAGTACTTC
J: TRBJ1-2; size: NA; V: TRBV5-1; D: NA; CDR3: CASSLGRDNGYTF; DNA: TGCGCCAGCAGCTTGGGCAGGGACAATGGCTACACCTTC
J: TRBJ2-1; size: NA; V: TRBV5-1; D: NA; CDR3: CASSLTKDEQFF; DNA: TGCGCCAGCAGCTTGACTAAAGATGAGCAGTTCTTC